Listed below are T cell receptor beta chains from one sample, sequenced in a study of T cell repertoires in cytomegalovirus infection. TCRdb processed the reads anew with MiXCR; each CDR3 protein has one entry. This sample has 630,000 or so distinct CDR3 sequences; 20% to 30% occur once, and the top ten carry roughly 8%. Material: CD8+ T cells from PBMCs. The receptors come from a human donor in good health (CMV status not recorded). Some clones in this sample may be carry-over from other donors' samples. The CDR3 runs from the conserved cysteine through the conserved F or W. Fields, in order: J gene, clone size, V gene, D gene, CDR3 DNA, CDR3 protein. D genes are given only for firm matches. Only part of the rows carry a size: once, few, many, or a class if the clone is expanded.

>TRBJ2-1|many|TRBV5-6|NA
TGTGCCAGCAGCTTGGAAAGCAATGAGCAGTTCTTC
CASSLESNEQFF
>TRBJ2-5|few|TRBV7-4|NA
TGTGCCAGCAGCTTCTCAACTGAGGCGCGAGAGACCCAGTACTTC
CASSFSTEARETQYF
>TRBJ2-2|many|TRBV7-8|TRBD2
TGTGCCAGCAGCCATCCGCTAGCGGGGCCTAACACCGGGGAGCTGTTTTTT
CASSHPLAGPNTGELFF
>TRBJ2-5|NA|TRBV20-1|TRBD2
TGCAGTGCCAGGACTAGCGGGGGGATTCGGAGGGAGACCCAGTACTTC
CSARTSGGIRRETQYF
>TRBJ2-5|few|TRBV28|TRBD2
TGTGCCAGCAGTCCAACGGGGGGTCAAGAGACCCAGTACTTC
CASSPTGGQETQYF
>TRBJ2-1|few|TRBV5-1|TRBD1
TGCGCCAGCAGCTCGGGACAGCACAATGAGCAGTTCTTC
CASSSGQHNEQFF
>TRBJ1-5|many|TRBV7-2|TRBD1
TGTGCCAGCAGCTTAGGGGGGGACAGCTTGTGGCCCCAGCATTTT
CASSLGGDSLWPQHF
>TRBJ2-1|few|TRBV24-1|NA
TGTGCCACCGGCCAGGGGTTAGCGGAGCAGTTCTTC
CATGQGLAEQFF
>TRBJ2-7|NA|TRBV20-1|NA
TGCAGTGCTAGAGATGGTCGGGACGACGAGCAGTACTTC
CSARDGRDDEQYF
>TRBJ2-1|few|TRBV29-1|TRBD2
TGCAGCGTGGGAATAGCGGGGGGGGACAATGAGCAGTTCTTC
CSVGIAGGDNEQFF
>TRBJ2-1|NA|TRBV27|NA
TGTGCCAGCAGTTTAATGGGGGGCCGGGATGAGCAGTTCTTC
CASSLMGGRDEQFF
>TRBJ2-5|few|TRBV29-1|NA
TGCAGCGTTGATCCGGCAATTGAGACCCAGTACTTC
CSVDPAIETQYF
>TRBJ2-5|NA|TRBV7-9|NA
TGTGCCAGCAGCTTAGGGGACACAGTCCAAGAGACCCAGTACTTC
CASSLGDTVQETQYF
>TRBJ2-1|NA|TRBV6-5|TRBD2
TGTGCCAGCAGTTACACCGGACTAGCGGGGGGGGATGAGCAGTTCTTC
CASSYTGLAGGDEQFF
>TRBJ2-1|few|TRBV6-6|NA
TGTGCCAGCAGAAACCTCTACAATGAGCAGTTCTTC
CASRNLYNEQFF
>TRBJ1-2|many|TRBV7-9|NA
TGTGCCAGCAACCCGGGACCGACAAACTATGGCTACACCTTC
CASNPGPTNYGYTF
>TRBJ2-7|NA|TRBV29-1|NA
TGCAGCGTTAACGACTACGAGCAGTACTTC
CSVNDYEQYF
>TRBJ2-1|NA|TRBV12-3/TRBV12-4|NA
TGTGCCAGCAGTTCGACAGAAACCTCCAACAATGAGCAGTTCTTC
CASSSTETSNNEQFF
>TRBJ1-1|many|TRBV7-2|NA
TGTGCCAGCAGCTTACGGGCAGGCGGTATCATGAACACTGAAGCTTTCTTT
CASSLRAGGIMNTEAFF
>TRBJ1-3|many|TRBV7-9|NA
TGTGCCAGCAGCTTATCGGCCTCTGGAAACACCATATATTTT
CASSLSASGNTIYF
>TRBJ1-1|many|TRBV7-9|NA
TGTGCCAGCAGCTTACAGGACTCAGAAGCTTTCTTT
CASSLQDSEAFF
>TRBJ2-1|NA|TRBV12-3/TRBV12-4|NA
TGTGCCAGCAGTGGGGCGACCAATGAGCAGTTCTTC
CASSGATNEQFF
>TRBJ2-5|NA|TRBV24-1|NA
TGTGCCACCAGTGATGTGTCAGGGGATTTTCGAGAGACCCAGTACTTC
CATSDVSGDFRETQYF
>TRBJ2-2|NA|TRBV7-9|NA
TGTGCCAGCAGCTTCGGCGGGGAGACCGGGGAGCTGTTTTTT
CASSFGGETGELFF
>TRBJ1-2|few|TRBV12-3/TRBV12-4|TRBD1
TGTGCCAGCAGTTCGGCAGGGGGCGCGGATTATGGCTACACCTTC
CASSSAGGADYGYTF
>TRBJ2-5|many|TRBV7-7|NA
TGTGCTAGCAGGCCACAGGGAATTGAGACCCAGTACTTC
CASRPQGIETQYF
>TRBJ2-7|NA|TRBV10-2|NA
TGCGCCAGCAGTGAGAATAGATTCTACGAGCAGTACTTC
CASSENRFYEQYF
>TRBJ2-3|NA|TRBV28|NA
TGTGCCAGCAGTTTGTTGGATACGCAGTATTTT
CASSLLDTQYF
>TRBJ1-6|few|TRBV25-1|NA
TGTGCCAGCAGTGAATACCCAGGGGAACTCTATTCACCCCTCCACTTT
CASSEYPGELYSPLHF
>TRBJ2-2|few|TRBV19|NA
TGTGCCTCGAATCATCGCGTTCATCCCCGACCCGGGGAGCTGTTTTTT
CASNHRVHPRPGELFF
>TRBJ2-1|NA|TRBV29-1|TRBD1
TGCAGCGTGTCGACGTGGGGATCCCCAGGGGGTGAGCAGTTCTTC
CSVSTWGSPGGEQFF
>TRBJ1-1|many|TRBV7-9|NA
TGTGCCAGCAGCTCTATAGGACTGGGTGGGGACACTGAAGCTTTCTTT
CASSSIGLGGDTEAFF
>TRBJ2-5|few|TRBV7-9|NA
TGTGCCAGCAGCTACCTCGGGGGACAACAGGATCTGGTGCGCCAAGAGACCCAGTACTTC
CASSYLGGQQDLVRQETQYF
>TRBJ2-6|once|TRBV7-9|NA
TGTGCCAGCAGCTTCTCCGGCCGTGGGGTCAACGTCCTGACTTTC
CASSFSGRGVNVLTF
>TRBJ2-2|few|TRBV29-1|NA
TGCAGCGTTGAAGATGGGGAGACCTCCGGGGAGCTGTTTTTT
CSVEDGETSGELFF
>TRBJ2-2|NA|TRBV12-3/TRBV12-4|NA
TGTGCCAGCAGTTCCCCTAGCCGGCCCACCGGGGAGCTGTTTTTT
CASSSPSRPTGELFF
>TRBJ1-1|NA|TRBV5-1|TRBD1
TGCGCCAGCAGCTTGGTAGACAGGGTTCCTGAAGCTTTCTTT
CASSLVDRVPEAFF
>TRBJ2-3|NA|TRBV19|TRBD1
TGTGCCAGTAGGGCCTCGGGGACAGGACTCACAGATACGCAGTATTTT
CASRASGTGLTDTQYF
>TRBJ1-2|NA|TRBV20-1|NA
TGCAGTGCTAGAGATAGTCAGGTCATCTATGGCTACACCTTC
CSARDSQVIYGYTF
>TRBJ2-2|NA|TRBV6-5|NA
TGTGCCAGCCACCGTGGGATTTTCGCGAACACCGGGGAGCTGTTTTTT
CASHRGIFANTGELFF
>TRBJ2-1|many|TRBV7-3|TRBD2
TGTGCCAGCAGCTTAATCGGGACTAGTAATGAGCAGTTCTTC
CASSLIGTSNEQFF
>TRBJ1-2|few|TRBV20-1|NA
TGCAGTGCTAGAGTCCCAGACTCTAAGGTTGGCTACACCTTC
CSARVPDSKVGYTF
>TRBJ2-2|NA|TRBV6-2/TRBV6-3|NA
TGTGCCAGCAGTTCCGAAGGAAGGGGGGCCGCCGGGGAGCTGTTTTTT
CASSSEGRGAAGELFF
>TRBJ2-1|few|TRBV5-6|NA
TGTGCCAGCAGCCGATCTGACGCAGGGAGAGCCGACAATGAGCAGTTCTTC
CASSRSDAGRADNEQFF
>TRBJ2-2|many|TRBV7-2|NA
TGTGCCAGCAGCTGGGGTCGGCTCGGGGAGCTGTTTTTT
CASSWGRLGELFF
>TRBJ2-7|many|TRBV7-9|NA
TGTGCCAGCAGCTTAGCCAGGGGCCCTGGAGAGCAGTACTTC
CASSLARGPGEQYF
>TRBJ1-5|NA|TRBV6-5|NA
TGTGCCAGCAGTTACTCGCCCGGTAATCAGCCCCAGCATTTT
CASSYSPGNQPQHF
>TRBJ2-2|many|TRBV5-5|NA
TGTGCCAGCAGCTTGGTGGGGCAAAACACCGGGGAGCTGTTTTTT
CASSLVGQNTGELFF
>TRBJ2-1|few|TRBV6-4|TRBD2
TGTGCCAGCAGTGACATCGGGGGGAGCACCACGGGGGAGCAGTTCTTC
CASSDIGGSTTGEQFF
>TRBJ2-5|many|TRBV7-9|NA
TGTGCCAGCAGTTCCGGGCAAGAGACCCAGTACTTC
CASSSGQETQYF
>TRBJ1-2|NA|TRBV2|NA
TGTGCCGGCCATGGGCCGCCCTATGGCTACACCTTC
CAGHGPPYGYTF
>TRBJ2-2|many|TRBV14|NA
TGTGCCAGCAGCCAAGTGGCATCCTCGAACACCGGGGAGCTGTTTTTT
CASSQVASSNTGELFF
>TRBJ2-2|many|TRBV6-2/TRBV6-3|TRBD1
TGTGCCAGCGATTGGACAGGGTCGAACACCGGGGAGCTGTTTTTT
CASDWTGSNTGELFF
>TRBJ1-3|many|TRBV12-3/TRBV12-4|TRBD1
TGTGCCAGCAGTTTGGGGTGGACAGGATCTGGAAACACCATATATTTT
CASSLGWTGSGNTIYF
>TRBJ2-7|NA|TRBV6-1|NA
TGTGCCAGCAGTGAATCTCGTACAGAATACGAGCAGTACTTC
CASSESRTEYEQYF
>TRBJ1-2|NA|TRBV7-9|NA
TGTGCCAGCAGCCCCCGACCTGAGGGGAACTATGGCTACACCTTC
CASSPRPEGNYGYTF
>TRBJ1-1|NA|TRBV5-4|NA
TGTGCCAGCAGCTTGGCTATGAAGGGTAACACTGAAGCTTTCTTT
CASSLAMKGNTEAFF
>TRBJ1-1|NA|TRBV25-1|TRBD1
TGTGCCAGCACCCCGGGGACAGGGCCCTATGAAGCTTTCTTT
CASTPGTGPYEAFF
>TRBJ1-4|many|TRBV7-2|NA
TGTGCCAGCAGCCCCTCGGGGGGGGGCTGGATTAATGAAAAACTGTTTTTT
CASSPSGGGWINEKLFF